This T cell receptor (beta chain) was captured in a study of blood T cell repertoires in COVID-19. Study background: COVID-19 samples collected from the United States, Italy and Spain covered acute and convalescent phases. The cDNA or gDNA used as material had been derived from T cells, B-cell-depleted T cells, or PBMCs.

In the source study's methods: Nucleated cell counts were estimated from reference gene primer amplification. Profiling relied on immunoSEQ multiplex PCR, and the TCRdb table lists in-frame clones only, not all of them. V, J and clone size are those of that table, while D and trimming were read from the DNA. Of 85,000 to 100,000 clones detected, roughly 88% appear once; the ten largest clones hold about 1.9%. V gave up 9 bases and J gave up 14 bases; unmatched junction bases: 18. Germline assignment: CDR1 LNHDA and CDR2 SQIVND (reference sequence). The CDR3 sequence is 15 residues long. Enrolment of Seattle patients took place during active infection, and they were followed longitudinally.

The TCR comes from a man aged 50-60 years with COVID-19, enrolled during active disease. The V call is TRBV19, the J call TRBJ2-1; 11 bases match TRBD2. Sequencing input: peripheral blood. This CDR3 is CASSPGLAGGRGKFF. The CDR3 DNA follows: TGTGCCAGCAGTCCCGGATTAGCGGGGGGGCGGGGTAAGTTCTTC.